The source of this T cell receptor beta chain is a study of shared clonotypes between healthy human individuals. Profiling relied on immunoSEQ multiplex PCR, and the TCRdb table lists in-frame clones only, not all of them. Found here are 450,000 or so clones, approximately 80% of them singletons; the top ten hold more than 10%. Note on this clone: Antigen specificity is unknown. This may arise from a read error, as a much more abundant clone is one base away.

Study-wide findings and caveats: The small donor group covered limited genetic and exposure diversity.

V shed 3 bases and J 8 bases; nucleotides not matched to a gene: 5. Germline assignment: CDR1 LNHDA and CDR2 SQIVND (reference sequence). The length of the CDR3 is 14 residues. The receptor was isolated from a woman aged 40 to 49 in good health. Some clones in this sample may be carry-over from other donors' samples. The chain couples TRBV19 to TRBJ1-5, with 9 positions matching TRBD1. Sequenced sample: PBMCs. The chain's CDR3 is CASSIGTGKKPQHF. The CDR3 DNA reads as TGTGCCAGTAGTATTGGGACAGGGAAAAAGCCCCAGCATTTT.